Sequencing of this T cell receptor beta chain was carried out in a study of shared clonotypes between healthy human individuals. General study findings and limits: Sequencing depth was a factor that was expected to affect clonotype sharing among donors.

With regard to this clone: Its antigen is unidentified.

Each PCR replicate from the sorted subsets contained 150 to 250 ng DNA, which is tens of thousands of T cell genomes. Assay: immunoSEQ multiplex PCR; the TCRdb copy retains only in-frame clones and omits some. Seen here are more than 1 million clones, about 80% observed once, and the top ten hold 0.4% to 0.55%. The CDR3 is 15 amino acids. Germline CDR1 and CDR2: SGHRS and YFSETQ. V trimming: 3 bases; J trimming: 5 bases; junction bases outside the gene matches: 7. This sequence originates from a man aged 18 to 29 in good health. Some clones in this sample may be carry-over from other donors' samples. The chain is built from TRBV5-1 and TRBJ2-7; 11 nucleotides agree with TRBD1. The specimen was memory CD4+ T cells from PBMCs. The sample's subset: CD45RA-negative fraction. CDR3 DNA sequence: TGCGCCAGCAGCTATCCTGAGGGACAGGGGGACGAGCAGTACTTC. This gives the protein CASSYPEGQGDEQYF.